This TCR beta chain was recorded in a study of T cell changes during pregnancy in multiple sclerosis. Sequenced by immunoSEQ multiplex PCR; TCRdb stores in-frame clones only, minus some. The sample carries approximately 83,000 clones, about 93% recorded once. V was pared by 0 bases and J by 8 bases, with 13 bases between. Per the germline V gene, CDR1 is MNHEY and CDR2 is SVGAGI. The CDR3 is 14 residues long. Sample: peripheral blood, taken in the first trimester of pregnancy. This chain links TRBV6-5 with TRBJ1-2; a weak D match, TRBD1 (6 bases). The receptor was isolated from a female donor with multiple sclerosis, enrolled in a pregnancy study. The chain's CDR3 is CASSYSGRGDGYTF. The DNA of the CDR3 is TGTGCCAGCAGTTACTCGGGCAGGGGAGACGGCTACACCTTC.